This T cell receptor (beta chain) stems from a study of response to subunit inactivated influenza vaccine. One entry per CDR3 protein, called by TCRdb with MiXCR from the RT-PCR reads. The table records hundreds of thousands of distinct CDR3 sequences, less than 15% of them present only once. V was pared by 4 bases and J by 4 bases, with 14 bases between. The CDR3 totals 14 residues. Germline assignment: CDR1 DFQATT and CDR2 SNEGSKA (reference sequence). Notes on the study in general: T cells newly recruited by each seasonal influenza vaccination are few, the authors suggested.

A note on this clonotype: Its antigen remains unidentified.

V is TRBV20-1 and J is TRBJ2-1; no reliable D call. Source: PBMCs from blood, taken approximately 15 days before vaccination. This sequence originates from a man aged 45-65 years who received an inactivated influenza vaccine. DNA of the CDR3: TGCAGTGCTAACTTGGGGATCAGGTACAATGAGCAGTTCTTC. It encodes CSANLGIRYNEQFF.